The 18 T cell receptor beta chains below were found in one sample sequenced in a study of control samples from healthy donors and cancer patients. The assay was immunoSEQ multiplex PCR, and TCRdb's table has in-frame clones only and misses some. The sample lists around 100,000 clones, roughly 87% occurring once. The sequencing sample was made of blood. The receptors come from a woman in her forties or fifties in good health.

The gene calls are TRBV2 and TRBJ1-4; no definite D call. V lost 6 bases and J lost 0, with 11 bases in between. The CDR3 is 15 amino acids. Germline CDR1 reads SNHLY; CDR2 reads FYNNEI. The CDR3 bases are TGTGCCAGCAGATCGGAGGTTGCAACTAATGAAAAACTGTTTTTT. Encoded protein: CASRSEVATNEKLFF.

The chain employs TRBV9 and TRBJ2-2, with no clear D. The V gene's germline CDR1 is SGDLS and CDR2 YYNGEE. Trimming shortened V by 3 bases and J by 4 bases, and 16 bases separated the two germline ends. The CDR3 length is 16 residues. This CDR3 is CASSASSYGPTGELFF. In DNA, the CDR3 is TGTGCCAGCAGCGCTAGTTCTTACGGACCCACCGGGGAGCTGTTTTTT.

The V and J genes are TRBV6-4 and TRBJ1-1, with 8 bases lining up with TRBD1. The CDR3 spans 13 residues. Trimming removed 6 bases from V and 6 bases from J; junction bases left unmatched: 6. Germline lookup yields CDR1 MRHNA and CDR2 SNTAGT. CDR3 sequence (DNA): TGTGCCAGCAGCGTCGACAGGGGCTCTGAAGCTTTCTTT. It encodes CASSVDRGSEAFF.

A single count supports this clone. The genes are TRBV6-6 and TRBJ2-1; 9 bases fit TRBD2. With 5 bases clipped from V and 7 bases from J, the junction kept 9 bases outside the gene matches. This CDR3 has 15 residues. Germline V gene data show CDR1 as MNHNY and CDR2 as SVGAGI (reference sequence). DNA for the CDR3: TGTGCCAGCAGTCTTATCGGGACTAGCTTGAATGAGCAGTTCTTC. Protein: CASSLIGTSLNEQFF.

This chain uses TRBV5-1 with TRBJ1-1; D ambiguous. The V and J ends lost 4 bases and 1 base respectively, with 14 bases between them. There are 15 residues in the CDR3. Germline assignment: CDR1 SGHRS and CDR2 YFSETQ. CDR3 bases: TGCGCCAGCAGCCCTTCCTCTTTACAGAACACTGAAGCTTTCTTT. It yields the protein CASSPSSLQNTEAFF.

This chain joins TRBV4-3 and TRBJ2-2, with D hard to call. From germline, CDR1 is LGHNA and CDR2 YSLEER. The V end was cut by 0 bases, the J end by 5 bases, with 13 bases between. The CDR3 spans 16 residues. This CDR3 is CASSQDTGVGTGELFF. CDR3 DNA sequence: TGCGCCAGCAGCCAAGACACTGGCGTCGGGACCGGGGAGCTGTTTTTT.

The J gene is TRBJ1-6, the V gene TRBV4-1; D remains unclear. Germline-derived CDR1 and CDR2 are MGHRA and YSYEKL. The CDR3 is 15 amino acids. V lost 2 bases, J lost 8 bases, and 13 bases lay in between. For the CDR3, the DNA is TGCGCCAGCAGCCAAAATAACGTCCGGGATTCACCCCTCCACTTT. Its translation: CASSQNNVRDSPLHF.

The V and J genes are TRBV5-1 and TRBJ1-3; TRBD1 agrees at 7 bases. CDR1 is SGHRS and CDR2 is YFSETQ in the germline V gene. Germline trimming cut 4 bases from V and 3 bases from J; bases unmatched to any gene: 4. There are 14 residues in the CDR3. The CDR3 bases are TGCGCCAGCAGCCTGACAGGGTTTGGAAACACCATATATTTT. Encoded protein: CASSLTGFGNTIYF.

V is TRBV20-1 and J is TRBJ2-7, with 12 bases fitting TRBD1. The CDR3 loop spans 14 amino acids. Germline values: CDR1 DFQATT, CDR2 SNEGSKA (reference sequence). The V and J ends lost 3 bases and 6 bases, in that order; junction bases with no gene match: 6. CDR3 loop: CSASRGQGAGEQYV. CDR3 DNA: TGCAGTGCTAGTAGGGGACAGGGGGCGGGCGAGCAGTACGTC.

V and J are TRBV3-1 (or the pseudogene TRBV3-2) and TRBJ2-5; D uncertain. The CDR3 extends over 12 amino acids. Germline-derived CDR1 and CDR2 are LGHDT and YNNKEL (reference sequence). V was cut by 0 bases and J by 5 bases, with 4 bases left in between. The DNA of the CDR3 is TGTGCCAGCAGCCAAGACTGGGAGACCCAGTACTTC. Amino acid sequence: CASSQDWETQYF.

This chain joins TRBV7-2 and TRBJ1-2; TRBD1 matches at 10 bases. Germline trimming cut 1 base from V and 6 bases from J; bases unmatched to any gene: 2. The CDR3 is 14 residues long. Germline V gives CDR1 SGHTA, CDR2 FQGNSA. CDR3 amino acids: CASSLGDRGNGYTF. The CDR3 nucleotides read TGTGCCAGCAGCTTAGGGGACAGGGGAAATGGCTACACCTTC.

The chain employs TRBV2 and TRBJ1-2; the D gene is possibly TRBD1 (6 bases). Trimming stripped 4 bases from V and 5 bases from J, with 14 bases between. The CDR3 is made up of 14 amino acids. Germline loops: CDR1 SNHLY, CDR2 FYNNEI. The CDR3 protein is CASSGQGGKYGYTF. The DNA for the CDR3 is TGTGCCAGCAGTGGACAAGGGGGAAAATATGGCTACACCTTC. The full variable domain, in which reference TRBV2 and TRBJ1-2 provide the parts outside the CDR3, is EPEVTQTPSHQVTQMGQEVILRCVPISNHLYFYWYRQILGQKVEFLVSFYNNEISEKSEIFDDQFSVERPDGSNFTLKIRSTKLEDSAMYFCASSGQGGKYGYTFGSGTRLTVV.

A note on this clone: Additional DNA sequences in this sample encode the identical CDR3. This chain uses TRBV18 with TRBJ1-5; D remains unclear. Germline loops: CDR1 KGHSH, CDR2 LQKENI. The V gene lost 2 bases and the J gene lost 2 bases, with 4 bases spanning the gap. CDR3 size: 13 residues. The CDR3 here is CASSPGGNQPQHF. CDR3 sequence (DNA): TGTGCCAGCTCACCAGGGGGCAATCAGCCCCAGCATTTT.

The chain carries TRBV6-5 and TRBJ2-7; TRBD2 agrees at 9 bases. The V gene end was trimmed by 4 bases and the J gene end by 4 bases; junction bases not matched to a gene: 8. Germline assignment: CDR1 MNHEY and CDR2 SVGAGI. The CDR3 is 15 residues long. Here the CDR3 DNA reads TGTGCCAGCAGTTCCCCTAGCGGGACGCCGTACGAGCAGTACTTC. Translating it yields CASSSPSGTPYEQYF.

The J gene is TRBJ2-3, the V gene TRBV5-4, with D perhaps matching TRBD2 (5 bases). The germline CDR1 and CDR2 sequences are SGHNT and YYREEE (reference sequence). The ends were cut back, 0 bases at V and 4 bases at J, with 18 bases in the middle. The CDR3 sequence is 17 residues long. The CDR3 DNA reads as TGTGCCAGCAGCTTGGATCCGAGTGGGAGTGGCGCAGATACGCAGTATTTT. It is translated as CASSLDPSGSGADTQYF. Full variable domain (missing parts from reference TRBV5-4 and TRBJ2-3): ETGVTQSPTHLIKTRGQQVTLRCSSQSGHNTVSWYQQALGQGPQFIFQYYREEENGRGNFPPRFSGLQFPNYSSELNVNALELDDSALYLCASSLDPSGSGADTQYFGPGTRLTVL.

CDR3 nucleotides: TGTGCCAGCAGCCAGCCCCGGGACAGGGACTACAATGAGCAGTTCTTC. Translating it yields CASSQPRDRDYNEQFF. The chain joins TRBV7-9 to TRBJ2-1; TRBD1 matches 9 bases. V trimming: 5 bases; J trimming: 3 bases; junction bases outside the gene matches: 8. Germline loops: CDR1 SEHNR, CDR2 FQNEAQ (reference sequence). This CDR3 is 16 amino acids long.

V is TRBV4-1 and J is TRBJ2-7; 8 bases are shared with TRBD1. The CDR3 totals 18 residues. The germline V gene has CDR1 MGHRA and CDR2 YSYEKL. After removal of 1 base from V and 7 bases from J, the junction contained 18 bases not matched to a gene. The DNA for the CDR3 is TGCGCCAGCAGCCAAGTATTCCCCCAGACAGGGGTCAGTAAGGAGCAGTACTTC. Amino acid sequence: CASSQVFPQTGVSKEQYF.

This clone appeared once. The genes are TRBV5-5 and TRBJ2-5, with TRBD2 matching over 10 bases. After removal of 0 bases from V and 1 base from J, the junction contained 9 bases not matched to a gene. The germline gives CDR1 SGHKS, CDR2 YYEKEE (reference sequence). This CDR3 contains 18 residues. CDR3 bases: TGTGCCAGCAGCTTGGGGGGTGCTAGCGGGAGTTCCCAAGAGACCCAGTACTTC. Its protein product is CASSLGGASGSSQETQYF.